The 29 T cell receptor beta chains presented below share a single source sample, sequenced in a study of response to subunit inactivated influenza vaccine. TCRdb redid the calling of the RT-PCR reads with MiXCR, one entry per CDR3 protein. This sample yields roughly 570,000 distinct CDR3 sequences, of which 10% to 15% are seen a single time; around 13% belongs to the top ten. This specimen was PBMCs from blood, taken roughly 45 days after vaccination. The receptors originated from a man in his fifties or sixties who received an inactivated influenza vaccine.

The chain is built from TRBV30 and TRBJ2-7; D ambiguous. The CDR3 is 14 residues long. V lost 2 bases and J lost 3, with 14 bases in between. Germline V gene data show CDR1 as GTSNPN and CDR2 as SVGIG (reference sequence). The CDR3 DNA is TGTGCCTGGAGTAAGGCGGTAGATTTCTACGAGCAGTACTTC. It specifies CAWSKAVDFYEQYF. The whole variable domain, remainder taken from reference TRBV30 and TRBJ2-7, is SQTIHQWPATLVQPVGSPLSLECTVEGTSNPNLYWYRQAAGRGLQLLFYSVGIGQISSEVPQNLSASRPQDRQFILSSKKLLLSDSGFYLCAWSKAVDFYEQYFGPGTRLTVT.

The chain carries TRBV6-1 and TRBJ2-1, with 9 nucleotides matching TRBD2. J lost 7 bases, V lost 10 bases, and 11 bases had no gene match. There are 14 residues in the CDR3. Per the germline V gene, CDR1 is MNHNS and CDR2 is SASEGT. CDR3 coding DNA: TGTGCCACGGGAATAGCGGGAGTGGGGAATGAGCAGTTCTTC. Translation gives CATGIAGVGNEQFF.

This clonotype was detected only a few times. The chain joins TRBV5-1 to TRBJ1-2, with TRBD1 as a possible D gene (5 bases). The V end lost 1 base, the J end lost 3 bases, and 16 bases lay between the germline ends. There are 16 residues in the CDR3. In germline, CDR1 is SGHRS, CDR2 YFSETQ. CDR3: CASSLTKRLGDYGYTF. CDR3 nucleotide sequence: TGCGCCAGCAGCTTGACGAAGAGGTTGGGGGACTATGGCTACACCTTC.

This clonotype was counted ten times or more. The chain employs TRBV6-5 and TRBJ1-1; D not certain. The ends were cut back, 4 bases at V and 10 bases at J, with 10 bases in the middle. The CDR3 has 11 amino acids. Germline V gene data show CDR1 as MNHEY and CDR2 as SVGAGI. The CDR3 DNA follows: TGTGCCAGCAGTTCCCAAATGGGAGCTTTCTTT. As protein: CASSSQMGAFF.

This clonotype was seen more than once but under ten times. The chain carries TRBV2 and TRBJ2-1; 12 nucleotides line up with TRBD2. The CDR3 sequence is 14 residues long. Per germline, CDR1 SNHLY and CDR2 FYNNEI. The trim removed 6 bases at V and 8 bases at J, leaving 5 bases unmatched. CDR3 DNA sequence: TGTGCCAGCAGGAGACTAGCGGGAGCCCATGAGCAGTTCTTC. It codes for CASRRLAGAHEQFF.

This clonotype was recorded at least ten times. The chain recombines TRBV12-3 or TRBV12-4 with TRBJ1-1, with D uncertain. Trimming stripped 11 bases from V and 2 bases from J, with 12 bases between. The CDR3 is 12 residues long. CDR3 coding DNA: TGTGCCTCTGGGCCAGCAAACACTGAAGCTTTCTTT. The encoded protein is CASGPANTEAFF.

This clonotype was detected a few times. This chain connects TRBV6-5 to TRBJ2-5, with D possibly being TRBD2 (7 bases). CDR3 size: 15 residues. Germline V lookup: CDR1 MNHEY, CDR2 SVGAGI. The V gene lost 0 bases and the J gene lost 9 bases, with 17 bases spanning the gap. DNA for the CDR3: TGTGCCAGCAGTTACTCAGGCAGGGGTCGGGGGGCCCAGTACTTC. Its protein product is CASSYSGRGRGAQYF.

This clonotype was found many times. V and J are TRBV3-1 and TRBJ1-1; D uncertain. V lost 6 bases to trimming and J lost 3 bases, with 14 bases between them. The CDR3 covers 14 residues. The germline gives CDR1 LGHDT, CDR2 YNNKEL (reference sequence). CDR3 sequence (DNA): TGTGCCAGCAGTTTTACCCTCGCGGACACTGAAGCTTTCTTT. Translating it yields CASSFTLADTEAFF.

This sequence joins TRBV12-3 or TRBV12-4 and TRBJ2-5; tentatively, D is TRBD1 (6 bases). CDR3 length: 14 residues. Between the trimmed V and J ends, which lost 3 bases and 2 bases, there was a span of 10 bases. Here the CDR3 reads CASSFGQKQETQYF. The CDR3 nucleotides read TGTGCCAGCAGTTTTGGACAGAAACAAGAGACCCAGTACTTC.

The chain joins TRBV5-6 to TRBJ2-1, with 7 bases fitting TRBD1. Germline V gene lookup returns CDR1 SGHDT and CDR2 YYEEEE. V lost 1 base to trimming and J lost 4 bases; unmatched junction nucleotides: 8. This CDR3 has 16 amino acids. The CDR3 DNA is TGTGCCAGCAGCTTGCTGAGACAGGGTCCTTACAATGAGCAGTTCTTC. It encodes CASSLLRQGPYNEQFF.

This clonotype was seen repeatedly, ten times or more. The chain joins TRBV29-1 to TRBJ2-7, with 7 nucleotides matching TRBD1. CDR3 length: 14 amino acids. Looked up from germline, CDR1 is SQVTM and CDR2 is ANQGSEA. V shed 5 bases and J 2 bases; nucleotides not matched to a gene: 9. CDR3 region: CSVWDSGAAYEQYF. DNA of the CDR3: TGCAGCGTTTGGGACAGTGGGGCCGCCTACGAGCAGTACTTC.

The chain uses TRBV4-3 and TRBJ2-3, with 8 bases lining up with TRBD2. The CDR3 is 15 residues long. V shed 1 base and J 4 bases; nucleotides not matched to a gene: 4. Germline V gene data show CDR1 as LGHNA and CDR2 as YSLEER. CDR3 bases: TGCGCCAGCAGCCAAGTCTGGGGACTAGCAGATACGCAGTATTTT. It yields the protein CASSQVWGLADTQYF.

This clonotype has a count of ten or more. The CDR3 DNA is TGTGCCAGCAGCTTAGATCCAGGCTATGGCTACACCTTC. It encodes CASSLDPGYGYTF. The chain carries TRBV7-2 and TRBJ1-2; D unclear. Germline CDR1 and CDR2: SGHTA and FQGNSA. Deletions cut 1 base from V and 4 bases from J, with 7 bases between. The CDR3 contains 13 residues.

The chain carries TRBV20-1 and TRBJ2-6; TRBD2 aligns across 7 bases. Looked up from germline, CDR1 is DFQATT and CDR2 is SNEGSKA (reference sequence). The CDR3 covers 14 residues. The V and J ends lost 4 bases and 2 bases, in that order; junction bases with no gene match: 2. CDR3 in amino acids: CSATSGAGANVLTF. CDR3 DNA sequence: TGCAGTGCTACTAGCGGAGCTGGGGCCAACGTCCTGACTTTC.

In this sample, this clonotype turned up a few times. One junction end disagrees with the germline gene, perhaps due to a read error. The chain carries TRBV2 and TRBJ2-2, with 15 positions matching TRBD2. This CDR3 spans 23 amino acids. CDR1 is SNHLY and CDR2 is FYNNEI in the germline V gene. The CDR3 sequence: CASSEGTFYGLAGGRANTGELFF. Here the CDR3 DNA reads TGTGCCAGCAGCGAAGGAACGTTTTATGGACTAGCGGGAGGGCGAGCAAACACCGGGGAGCTGTTTTTT. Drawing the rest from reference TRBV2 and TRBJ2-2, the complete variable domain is EPEVTQTPSHQVTQMGQEVILRCVPISNHLYFYWYRQILGQKVEFLVSFYNNEISEKSEIFDDQFSVERPDGSNFTLKIRSTKLEDSAMYFCASSEGTFYGLAGGRANTGELFFGEGSRLTVL.

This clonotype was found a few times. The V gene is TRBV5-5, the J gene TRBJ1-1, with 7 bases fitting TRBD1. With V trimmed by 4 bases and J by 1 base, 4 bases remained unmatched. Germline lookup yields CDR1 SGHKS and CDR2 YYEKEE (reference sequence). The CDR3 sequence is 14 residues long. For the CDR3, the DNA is TGTGCCAGCAGCCTACGGGACAGGAACACTGAAGCTTTCTTT. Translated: CASSLRDRNTEAFF.

The CDR3 DNA sequence: TGCGCCAGCAGTCAAAAAACGGGGTTGGAGACCCAGTACTTC. It is translated as CASSQKTGLETQYF. This chain joins TRBV23-1 and TRBJ2-5, with TRBD2 as a possible D gene (5 bases). TRBV23-1 qualifies as an ORF whose function is uncertain. The CDR3 sequence is 14 residues long. V dropped 2 bases and J dropped 5 bases, with 12 bases sitting between them.

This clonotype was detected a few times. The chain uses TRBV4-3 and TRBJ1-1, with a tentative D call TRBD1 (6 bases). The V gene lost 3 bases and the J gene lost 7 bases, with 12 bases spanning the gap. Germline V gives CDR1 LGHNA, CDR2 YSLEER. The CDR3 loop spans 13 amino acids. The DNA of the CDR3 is TGCGCCAGCAGCCACCCGGACAGTTATGAAGCTTTCTTT. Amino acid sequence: CASSHPDSYEAFF.

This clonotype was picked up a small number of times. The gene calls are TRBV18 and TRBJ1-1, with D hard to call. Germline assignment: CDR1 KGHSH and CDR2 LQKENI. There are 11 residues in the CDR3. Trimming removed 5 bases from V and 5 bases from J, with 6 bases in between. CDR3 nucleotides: TGTGCCAGCTCAGTTCGGACTGAAGCTTTCTTT. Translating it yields CASSVRTEAFF.

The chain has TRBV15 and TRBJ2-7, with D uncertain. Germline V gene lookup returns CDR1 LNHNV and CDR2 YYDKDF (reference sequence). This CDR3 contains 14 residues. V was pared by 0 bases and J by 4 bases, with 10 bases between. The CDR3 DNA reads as TGTGCCACCAGCAGAGATCGAAAGTTTTACGAGCAGTACTTC. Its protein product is CATSRDRKFYEQYF.

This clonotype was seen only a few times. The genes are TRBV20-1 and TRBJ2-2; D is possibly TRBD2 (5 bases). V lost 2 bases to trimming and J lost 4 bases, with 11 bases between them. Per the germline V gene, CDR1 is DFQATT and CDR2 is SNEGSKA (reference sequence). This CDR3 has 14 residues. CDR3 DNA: TGCAGTGCTAGAAGTAGCCGGGGCACCGGGGAGCTGTTTTTT. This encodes CSARSSRGTGELFF.

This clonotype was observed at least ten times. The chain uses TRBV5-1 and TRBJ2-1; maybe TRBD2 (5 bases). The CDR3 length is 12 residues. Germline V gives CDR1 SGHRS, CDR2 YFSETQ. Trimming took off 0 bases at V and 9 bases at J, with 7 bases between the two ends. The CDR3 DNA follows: TGCGCCAGCAGCTTGGTTAGCGCTGAGCAGTTCTTC. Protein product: CASSLVSAEQFF.

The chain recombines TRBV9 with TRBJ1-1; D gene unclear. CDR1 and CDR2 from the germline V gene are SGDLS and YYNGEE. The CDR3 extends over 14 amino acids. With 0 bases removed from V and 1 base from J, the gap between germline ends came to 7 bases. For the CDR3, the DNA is TGTGCCAGCAGCGTAGGAATAGAGAACACTGAAGCTTTCTTT. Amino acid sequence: CASSVGIENTEAFF.

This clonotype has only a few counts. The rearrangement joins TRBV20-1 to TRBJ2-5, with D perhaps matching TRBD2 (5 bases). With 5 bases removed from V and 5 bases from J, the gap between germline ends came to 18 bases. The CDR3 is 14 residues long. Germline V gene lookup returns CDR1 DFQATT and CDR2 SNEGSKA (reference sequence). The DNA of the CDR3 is TGCAGTGCTGCCCGAGGGCTAGCCGGGGAGACCCAGTACTTC. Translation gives CSAARGLAGETQYF.

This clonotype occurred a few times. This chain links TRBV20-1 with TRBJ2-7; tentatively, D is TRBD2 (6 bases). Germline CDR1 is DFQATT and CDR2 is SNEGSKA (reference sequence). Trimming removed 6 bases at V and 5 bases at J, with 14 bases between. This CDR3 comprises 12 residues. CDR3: CSAWGGTHEQYF. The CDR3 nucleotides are TGCAGTGCCTGGGGCGGGACCCACGAGCAGTACTTC.

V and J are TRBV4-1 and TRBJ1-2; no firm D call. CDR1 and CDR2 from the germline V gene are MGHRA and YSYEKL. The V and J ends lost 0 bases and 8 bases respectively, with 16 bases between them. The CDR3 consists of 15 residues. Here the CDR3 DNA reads TGCGCCAGCAGCCAAGACCGCTATCTAACTGAGGGCTACACCTTC. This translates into CASSQDRYLTEGYTF.

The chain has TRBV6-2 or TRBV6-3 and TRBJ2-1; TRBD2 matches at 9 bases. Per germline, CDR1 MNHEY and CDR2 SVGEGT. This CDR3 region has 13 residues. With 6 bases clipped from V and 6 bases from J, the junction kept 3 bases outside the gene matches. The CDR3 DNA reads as TGTGCCAGCAGGGGGACTAGCAGCAATGAGCAGTTCTTC. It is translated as CASRGTSSNEQFF.

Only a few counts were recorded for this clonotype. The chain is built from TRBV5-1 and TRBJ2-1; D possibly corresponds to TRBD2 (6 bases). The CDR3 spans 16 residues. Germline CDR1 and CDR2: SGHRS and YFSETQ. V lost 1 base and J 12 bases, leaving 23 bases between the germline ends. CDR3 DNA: TGCGCCAGCAGCTTGATGATGAGGGCGGGATACTCCGGGCAGTTCTTC. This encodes CASSLMMRAGYSGQFF.

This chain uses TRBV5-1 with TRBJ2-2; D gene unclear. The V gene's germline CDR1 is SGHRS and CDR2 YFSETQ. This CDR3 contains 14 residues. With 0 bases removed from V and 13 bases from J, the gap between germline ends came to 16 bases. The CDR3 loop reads CASSLESQKNALFF. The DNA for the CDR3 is TGCGCCAGCAGCTTGGAGTCCCAGAAAAACGCGCTGTTTTTT.